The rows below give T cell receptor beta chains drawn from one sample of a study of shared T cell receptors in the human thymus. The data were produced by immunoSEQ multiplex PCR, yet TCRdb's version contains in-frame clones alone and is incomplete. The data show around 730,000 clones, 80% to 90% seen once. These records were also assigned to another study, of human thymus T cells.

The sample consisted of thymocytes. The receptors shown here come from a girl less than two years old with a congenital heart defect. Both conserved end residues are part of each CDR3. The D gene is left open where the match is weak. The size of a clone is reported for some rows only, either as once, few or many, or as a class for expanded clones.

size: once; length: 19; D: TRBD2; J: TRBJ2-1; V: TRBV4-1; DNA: TGCGCCAGCAGCCAACCGGGACTAGCGGGGGGCGGCTCCTACAATGAGCAGTTCTTC; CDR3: CASSQPGLAGGGSYNEQFF
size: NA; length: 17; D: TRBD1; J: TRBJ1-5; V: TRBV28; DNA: TGTGCTACGTCTACCCGGACAGGGCGTTATAGCAATCAGCCCCAGCATTTT; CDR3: CATSTRTGRYSNQPQHF
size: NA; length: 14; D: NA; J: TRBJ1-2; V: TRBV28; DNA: TGTGCCAGCAGTTTTTTGGGTAGCCTCTATGGCTACACCTTC; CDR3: CASSFLGSLYGYTF
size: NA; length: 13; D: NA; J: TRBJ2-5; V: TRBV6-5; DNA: TGTGCCAGCAGTTACGGGGACTTAGAGACCCAGTACTTC; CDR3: CASSYGDLETQYF
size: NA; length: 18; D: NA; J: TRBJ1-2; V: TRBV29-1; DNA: TGCAGCGTTGAAGACCACGCGCGCTCGAACAGGGAGTTCTATGGCTACACCTTC; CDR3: CSVEDHARSNREFYGYTF
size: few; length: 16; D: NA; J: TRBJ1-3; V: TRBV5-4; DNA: TGTGCCAGCAGCCCCGGAGGGAATAGATCCGGAAACACCATATATTTT; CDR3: CASSPGGNRSGNTIYF
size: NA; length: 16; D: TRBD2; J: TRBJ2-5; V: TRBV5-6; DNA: TGTGCCAGCACTATGGGACTAGCTGAGCCCGTAGAGACCCAGTACTTC; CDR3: CASTMGLAEPVETQYF
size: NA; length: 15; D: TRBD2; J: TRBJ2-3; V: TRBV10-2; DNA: TGCGCCAGCAGTCACTCAGCGGGGCGCACAGATACGCAGTATTTT; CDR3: CASSHSAGRTDTQYF
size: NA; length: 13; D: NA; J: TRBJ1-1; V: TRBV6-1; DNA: TGTGCCAGCAGCCAACCCGGGGGGACTGAAGCTTTCTTT; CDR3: CASSQPGGTEAFF
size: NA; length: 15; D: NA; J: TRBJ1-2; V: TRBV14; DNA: TGTGCCAGCAGCTCGAAGGGGAGGTTGGACTATGGCTACACCTTC; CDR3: CASSSKGRLDYGYTF
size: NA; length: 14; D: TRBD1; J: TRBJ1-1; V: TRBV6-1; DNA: TGTGCCAGCAGGCACAGGGGGCGGAACACTGAAGCTTTCTTT; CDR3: CASRHRGRNTEAFF
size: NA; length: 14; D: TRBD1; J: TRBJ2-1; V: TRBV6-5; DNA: TGTGCCAGCGGAGGACAGGGGGGGTACAATGAGCAGTTCTTC; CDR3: CASGGQGGYNEQFF
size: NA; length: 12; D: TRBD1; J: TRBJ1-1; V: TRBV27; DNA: TGTGCCAGCAAAACAGGGGAGGCTGAAGCTTTCTTT; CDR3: CASKTGEAEAFF
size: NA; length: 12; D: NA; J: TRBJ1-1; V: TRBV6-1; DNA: TGTGCCAGCAGCCACAGGTCTAATGAAGCTTTCTTT; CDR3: CASSHRSNEAFF
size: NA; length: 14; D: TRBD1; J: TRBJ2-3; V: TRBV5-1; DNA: TGCGCCAGCAGTACAGGGGGCTGCACAGATACGCAGTATTTT; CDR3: CASSTGGCTDTQYF
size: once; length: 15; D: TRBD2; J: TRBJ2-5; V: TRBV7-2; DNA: TGTGCCAGCAGCTTCCGGCGGGGGGGCCGGGAGACCCAGTACTTC; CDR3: CASSFRRGGRETQYF
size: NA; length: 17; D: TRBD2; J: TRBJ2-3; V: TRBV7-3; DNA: TGTGCCAGCAGCCCGCGGGGACTAGCCCAAACAGGAGATACGCAGTATTTT; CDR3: CASSPRGLAQTGDTQYF
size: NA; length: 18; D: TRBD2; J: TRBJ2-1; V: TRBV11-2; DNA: TGTGCCAGCAGCCCTAAAGGCGCCACAGCGGGGCGGTACAATGAGCAGTTCTTC; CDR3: CASSPKGATAGRYNEQFF
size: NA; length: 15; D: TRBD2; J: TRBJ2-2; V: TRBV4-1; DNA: TGCGCCAGCAGGGGGACTAGCGGATCCACCGGGGAGCTGTTTTTT; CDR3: CASRGTSGSTGELFF
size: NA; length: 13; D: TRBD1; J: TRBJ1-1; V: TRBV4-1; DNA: TGCGCCAGCAGCCAAGGACAGGGGGATGTAGCTTTCTTT; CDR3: CASSQGQGDVAFF
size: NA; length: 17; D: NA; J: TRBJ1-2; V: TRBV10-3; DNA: TGTGCCATCAGGGCCGTCCTGTGGGGGGAAGGATTTTATGGCTACACCTTC; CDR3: CAIRAVLWGEGFYGYTF
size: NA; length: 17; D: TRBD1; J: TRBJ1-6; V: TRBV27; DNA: TGTGCCAGCAGCCAAGGGGGGTCCGGGACAGGTAATTCACCCCTCCACTTT; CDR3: CASSQGGSGTGNSPLHF
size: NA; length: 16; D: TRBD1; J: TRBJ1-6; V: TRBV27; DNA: TGTGCCAGCAGTTTAGTTCCCCATGGGACAGGGTCACCCCTCCACTTT; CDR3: CASSLVPHGTGSPLHF
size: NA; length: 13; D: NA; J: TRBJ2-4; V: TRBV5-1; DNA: TGCGCCAGCAGCTTGGCCTCACTAAACATTCAGTACTTC; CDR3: CASSLASLNIQYF
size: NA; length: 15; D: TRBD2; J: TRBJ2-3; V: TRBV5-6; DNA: TGTGCCAGCAGCTTACTAGCGGGGGGCGCAGATACGCAGTATTTT; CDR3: CASSLLAGGADTQYF
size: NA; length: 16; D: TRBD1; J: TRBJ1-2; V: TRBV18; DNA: TGTGCCAGCTCACCAAGGGGAGGAACAGGGGACTATGGCTACACCTTC; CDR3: CASSPRGGTGDYGYTF
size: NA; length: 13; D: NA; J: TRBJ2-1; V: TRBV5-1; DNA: TGCGCCAGCAGCTTGGAGGGAGAGGGTGAGCAGTTCTTC; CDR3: CASSLEGEGEQFF
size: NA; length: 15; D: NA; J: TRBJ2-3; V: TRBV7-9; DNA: TGTGCCAGCAGCTTAGTGGGCTATCGCACAGATACGCAGTATTTT; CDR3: CASSLVGYRTDTQYF
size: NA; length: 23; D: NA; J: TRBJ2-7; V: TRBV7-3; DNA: TGTGCCAGCAGCTTAAAGTTGGTTCGGGCGGGGACCGTGGAGACCGCCAAGATCGGACCGCAGTACTTC; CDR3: CASSLKLVRAGTVETAKIGPQYF
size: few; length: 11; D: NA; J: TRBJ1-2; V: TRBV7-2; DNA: TGTGCCAGCAGCCACAGCTATGGCTACACCTTC; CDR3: CASSHSYGYTF
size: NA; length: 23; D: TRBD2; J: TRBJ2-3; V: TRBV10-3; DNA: TGTGCCATCAGTGACCCAGGTCCTGAGACTAGCGGGGGCCGCTTCGGGCTCACAGATACGCAGTATTTT; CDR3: CAISDPGPETSGGRFGLTDTQYF
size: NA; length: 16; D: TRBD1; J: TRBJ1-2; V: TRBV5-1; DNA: TGCGCCAGCAGCCGTCGTTCGACAGGGGCATGCTATGGCTACACCTTC; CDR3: CASSRRSTGACYGYTF
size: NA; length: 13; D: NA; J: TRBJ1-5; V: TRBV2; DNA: TGTGCCAGCAGACCTGGACAGTATCAGCCCCAGCATTTT; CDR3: CASRPGQYQPQHF
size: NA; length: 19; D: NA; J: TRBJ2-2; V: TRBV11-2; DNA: TGTGCCAGCAGCTTCCCCCGCTTGGGGAACGGTGGGGCCACCGGGGAGCTGTTTTTT; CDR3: CASSFPRLGNGGATGELFF
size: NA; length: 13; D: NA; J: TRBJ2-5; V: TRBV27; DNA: TGTGCCAGCAGTTTAAGCCATCAAGAGACCCAGTACTTC; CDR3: CASSLSHQETQYF
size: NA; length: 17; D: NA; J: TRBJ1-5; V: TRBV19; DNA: TGTGCCAGTAGTATAGTGAACCATAGGGGCAGCAATCAGCCCCAGCATTTT; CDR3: CASSIVNHRGSNQPQHF
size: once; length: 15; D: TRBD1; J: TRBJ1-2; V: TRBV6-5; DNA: TGTGCCAGCAGTTACTGGACAGGGAGTAACTATGGCTACACCTTC; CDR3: CASSYWTGSNYGYTF
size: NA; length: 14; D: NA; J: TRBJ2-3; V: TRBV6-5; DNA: TGTGCCAGCAGTGGAGCGTTGGGGCCAGATACGCAGTATTTT; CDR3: CASSGALGPDTQYF
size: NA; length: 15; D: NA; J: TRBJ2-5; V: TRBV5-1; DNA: TGCGCCAGCAGCTTGACCCGACAGACCCAAGAGACCCAGTACTTC; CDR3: CASSLTRQTQETQYF
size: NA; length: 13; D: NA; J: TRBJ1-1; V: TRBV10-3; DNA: TGTGCCATGAGGATCCATCTCAACACTGAAGCTTTCTTT; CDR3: CAMRIHLNTEAFF
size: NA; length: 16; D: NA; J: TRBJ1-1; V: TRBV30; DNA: TGTGCCTGGATTGGGGGGGCCCTAGGGCCGGACACTGAAGCTTTCTTT; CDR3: CAWIGGALGPDTEAFF
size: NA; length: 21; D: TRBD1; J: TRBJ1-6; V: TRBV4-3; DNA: TGCGCCAGCAGCCAGGGGAGGGCCGGGACAGGGGCGGTGGGCTATAATTCACCCCTCCACTTT; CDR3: CASSQGRAGTGAVGYNSPLHF
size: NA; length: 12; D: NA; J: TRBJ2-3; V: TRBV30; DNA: TGTGCCTGTATGAAGGGGACAGATACGCAGTATTTT; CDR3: CACMKGTDTQYF
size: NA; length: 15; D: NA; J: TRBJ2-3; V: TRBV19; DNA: TGTGCCAGTCCCGCGGGGCCGACTAGCACAGATACGCAGTATTTT; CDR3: CASPAGPTSTDTQYF
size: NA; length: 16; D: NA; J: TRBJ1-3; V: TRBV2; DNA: TGTGCCAGCAGGGGACCGGGACCGGCGGGGAGGAACACCATATATTTT; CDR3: CASRGPGPAGRNTIYF
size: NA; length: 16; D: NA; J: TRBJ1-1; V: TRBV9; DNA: TGTGCCAGCAGCGTAGCTGCGACAGGTTGGGACACTGAAGCTTTCTTT; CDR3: CASSVAATGWDTEAFF
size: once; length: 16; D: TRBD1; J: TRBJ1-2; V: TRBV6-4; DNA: TGTGCCAGCAGCCCCCAGACAGGGGGTTTGAACTATGGCTACACCTTC; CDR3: CASSPQTGGLNYGYTF
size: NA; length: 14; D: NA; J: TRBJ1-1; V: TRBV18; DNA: TGTGCCAGCTCACCCCCCGGCGGTGCGGTTGAAGCTTTCTTT; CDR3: CASSPPGGAVEAFF
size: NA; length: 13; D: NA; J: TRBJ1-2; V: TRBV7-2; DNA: TGTGCCAGCAGCTTAGCGCCGGAGGCTGGCTACACCTTC; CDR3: CASSLAPEAGYTF
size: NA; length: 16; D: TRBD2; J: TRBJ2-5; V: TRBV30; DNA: TGTGCCTGGACCCCGACTAGCGGGGGGGCCGGGGAGACCCAGTACTTC; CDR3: CAWTPTSGGAGETQYF
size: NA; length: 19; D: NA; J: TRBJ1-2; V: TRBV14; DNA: TGTGCCAGCAGCGAAGAGGACCAGACAGCCACGGCTTTGAATGATGGCTACACCTTC; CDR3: CASSEEDQTATALNDGYTF
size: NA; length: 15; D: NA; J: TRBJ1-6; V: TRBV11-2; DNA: TGTGCCAGCAGCTTAGGGGCAGGGGAACATTCACCCCTCCACTTT; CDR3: CASSLGAGEHSPLHF
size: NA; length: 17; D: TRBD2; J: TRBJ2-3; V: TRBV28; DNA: TGTGCCAGCAGTTCCAGACTAGCGGGGGGGGCCAGGGATACGCAGTATTTT; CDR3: CASSSRLAGGARDTQYF